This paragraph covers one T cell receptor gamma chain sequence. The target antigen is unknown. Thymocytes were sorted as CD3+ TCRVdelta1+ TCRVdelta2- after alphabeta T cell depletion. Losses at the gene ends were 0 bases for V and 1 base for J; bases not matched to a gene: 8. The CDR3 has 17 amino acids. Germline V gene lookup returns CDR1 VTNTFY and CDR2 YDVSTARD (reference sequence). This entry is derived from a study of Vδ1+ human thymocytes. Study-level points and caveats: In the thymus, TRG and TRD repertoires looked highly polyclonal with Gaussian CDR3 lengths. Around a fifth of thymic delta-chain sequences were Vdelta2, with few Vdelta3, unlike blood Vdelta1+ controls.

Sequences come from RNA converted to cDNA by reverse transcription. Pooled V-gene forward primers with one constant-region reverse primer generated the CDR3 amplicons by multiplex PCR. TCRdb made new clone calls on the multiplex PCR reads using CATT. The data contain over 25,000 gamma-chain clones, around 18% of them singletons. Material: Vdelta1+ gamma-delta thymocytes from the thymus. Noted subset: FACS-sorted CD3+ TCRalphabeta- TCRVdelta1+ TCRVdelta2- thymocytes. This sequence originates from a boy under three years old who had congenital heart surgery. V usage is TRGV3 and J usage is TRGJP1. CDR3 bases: TGTGCCACCTGGGACAGGGAGGGTTGTACCACTGGTTGGTTCAAGATATTT. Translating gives CATWDREGCTTGWFKIF.